This T cell receptor (beta chain) was captured in a study of spatial heterogeneity in lung cancer. Trimming cost V 4 bases and J 4 bases; bases outside gene matches: 1. The CDR3 contains 12 residues. Germline V gene lookup returns CDR1 DFQATT and CDR2 SNEGSKA (reference sequence). This clonotype is classed as medium-sized. Individually, TCR cDNA molecules were each labelled with a unique molecular identifier. Via MiXCR, TCRdb re-called the 5' RACE reads, giving one row per CDR3 protein. This sample has approximately 6,100 distinct CDR3 sequences, with roughly an eighth found just once. Documented time point: sample taken at primary tumor resection. TCRs were sequenced from unsorted whole RNA of tumor, nontumor lung or PBMC.

This chain joins TRBV20-1 and TRBJ2-7; TRBD2 agrees at 10 bases. The source of this sequence is a male donor with early-stage non-small cell lung cancer. The material sequenced was normal lung tissue next to the tumor, taken at surgery. CDR3 sequence (DNA): TGCAGTGCTAATAGCGGGAGGTACGAGCAGTACTTC. This codes for CSANSGRYEQYF.